This paragraph reports one T cell receptor beta chain. The sample comes from a study of CD8 T cells in Susac syndrome. Reverse transcription of roughly 0.45 to 1 ug RNA was performed with random hexamers. The method of amplification for TCR beta CDR3 was immunoSEQ multiplex PCR, covering 54 Vbeta and 13 Jbeta. From the immunoSEQ multiplex PCR reads, TCRdb called clonotypes with MiXCR, one entry per CDR3 protein. Of about 200,000 distinct CDR3 sequences listed, 80% to 95% are singletons. Sequencing of TCR beta was performed on blood CD8+ T cells and on blood CD4+ T cells. The CDR3 totals 17 residues. V shed 1 base and J 2 bases; nucleotides not matched to a gene: 6. Germline CDR1 SGHVS, CDR2 FQNEAQ.

What was sequenced was CD8+ T cells from PBMCs. The source of this sequence is a human donor with multiple sclerosis. The J gene is TRBJ1-1, the V gene TRBV7-8; 11 bases match TRBD1. The CDR3 nucleotides read TGTGCCAGCAGCTTAGGGACAGGGGGCTGGGGTAACACTGAAGCTTTCTTT. Its translation is CASSLGTGGWGNTEAFF.